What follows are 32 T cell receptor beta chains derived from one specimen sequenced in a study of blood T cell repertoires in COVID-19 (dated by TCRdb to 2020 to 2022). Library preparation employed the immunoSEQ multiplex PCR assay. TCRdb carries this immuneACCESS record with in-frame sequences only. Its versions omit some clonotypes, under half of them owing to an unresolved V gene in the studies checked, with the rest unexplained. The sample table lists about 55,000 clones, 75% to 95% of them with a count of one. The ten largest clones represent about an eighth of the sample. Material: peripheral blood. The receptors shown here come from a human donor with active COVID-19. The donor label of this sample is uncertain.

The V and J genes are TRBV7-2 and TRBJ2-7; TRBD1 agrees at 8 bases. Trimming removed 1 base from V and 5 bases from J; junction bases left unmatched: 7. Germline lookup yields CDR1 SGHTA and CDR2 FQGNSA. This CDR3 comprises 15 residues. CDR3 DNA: TGTGCCAGCAGCTTAGAGGACAGGGTAGGCCACGAGCAGTACTTC. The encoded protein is CASSLEDRVGHEQYF.

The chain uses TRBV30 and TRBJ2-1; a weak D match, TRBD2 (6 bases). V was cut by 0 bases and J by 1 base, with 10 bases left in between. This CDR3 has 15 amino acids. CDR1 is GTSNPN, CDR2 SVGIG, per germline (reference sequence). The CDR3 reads CAWSVRTTSYNEQFF. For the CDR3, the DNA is TGTGCCTGGAGTGTAAGGACTACTTCCTACAATGAGCAGTTCTTC. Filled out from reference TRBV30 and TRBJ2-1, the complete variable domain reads SQTIHQWPATLVQPVGSPLSLECTVEGTSNPNLYWYRQAAGRGLQLLFYSVGIGQISSEVPQNLSASRPQDRQFILSSKKLLLSDSGFYLCAWSVRTTSYNEQFFGPGTRLTVL.

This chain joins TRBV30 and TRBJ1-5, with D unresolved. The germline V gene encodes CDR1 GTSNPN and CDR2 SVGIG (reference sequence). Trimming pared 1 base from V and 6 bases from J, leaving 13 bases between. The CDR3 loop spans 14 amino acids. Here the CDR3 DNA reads TGTGCCTGGAGTGCGGTGGGTAGGAGTCAGCCCCAGCATTTT. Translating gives CAWSAVGRSQPQHF.

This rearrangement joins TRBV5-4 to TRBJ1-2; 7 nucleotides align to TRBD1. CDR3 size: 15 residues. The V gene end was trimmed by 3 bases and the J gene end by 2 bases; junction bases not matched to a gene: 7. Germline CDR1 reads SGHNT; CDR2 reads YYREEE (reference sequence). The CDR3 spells CASSSPEDRNYGYTF. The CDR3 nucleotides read TGTGCCAGCAGCTCCCCGGAGGACAGGAACTATGGCTACACCTTC.

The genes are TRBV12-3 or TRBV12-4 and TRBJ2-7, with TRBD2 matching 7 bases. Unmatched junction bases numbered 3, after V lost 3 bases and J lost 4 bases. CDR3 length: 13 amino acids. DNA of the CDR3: TGTGCCAGCAGTTTTAGGGAGGGATACGAGCAGTACTTC. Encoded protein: CASSFREGYEQYF.

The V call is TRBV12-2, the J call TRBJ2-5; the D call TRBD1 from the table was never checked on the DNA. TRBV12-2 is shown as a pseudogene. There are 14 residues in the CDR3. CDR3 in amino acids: CASRSDRVQETQYF. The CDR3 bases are TGTGCAAGTCGCTCCGACAGGGTCCAAGAGACCCAGTACTTC.

This CDR3 reads CASSQKQSTDTQYF. CDR3 bases: TGCGCCAGCAGCCAAAAACAGAGCACAGATACGCAGTATTTT. The rearrangement joins TRBV4-3 to TRBJ2-3; unclear D gene. V shed 2 bases and J shed 0 bases, with 6 bases lying between them. CDR1 and CDR2 from the germline V gene are LGHNA and YSLEER. The length of the CDR3 is 14 residues.

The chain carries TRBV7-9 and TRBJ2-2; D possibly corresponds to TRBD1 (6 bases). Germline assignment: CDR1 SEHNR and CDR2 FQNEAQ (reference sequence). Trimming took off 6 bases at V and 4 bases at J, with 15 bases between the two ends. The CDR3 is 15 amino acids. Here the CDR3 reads CASRRQGPSTGELFF. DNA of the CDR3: TGTGCCAGCAGACGCCAGGGGCCGAGCACCGGGGAGCTGTTTTTT.

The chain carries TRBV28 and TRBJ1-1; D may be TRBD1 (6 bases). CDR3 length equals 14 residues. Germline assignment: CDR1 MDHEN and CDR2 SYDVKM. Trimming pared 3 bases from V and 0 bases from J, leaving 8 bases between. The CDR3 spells CASSLSGVNTEAFF. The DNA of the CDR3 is TGTGCCAGCAGTTTGTCAGGGGTGAACACTGAAGCTTTCTTT.

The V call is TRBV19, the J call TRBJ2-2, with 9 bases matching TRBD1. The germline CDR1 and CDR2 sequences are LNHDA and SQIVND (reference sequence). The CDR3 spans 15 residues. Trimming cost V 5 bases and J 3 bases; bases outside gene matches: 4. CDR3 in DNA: TGTGCCAGTAGTGCCTGGACAGGGGACACCGGGGAGCTGTTTTTT. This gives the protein CASSAWTGDTGELFF.

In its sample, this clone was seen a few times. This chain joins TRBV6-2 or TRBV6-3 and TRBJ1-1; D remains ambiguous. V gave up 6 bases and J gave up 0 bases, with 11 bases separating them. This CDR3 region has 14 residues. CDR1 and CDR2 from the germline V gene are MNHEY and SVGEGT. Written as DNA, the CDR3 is TGTGCCAGCAGCTCACTCCCTCTGAACACTGAAGCTTTCTTT. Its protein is CASSSLPLNTEAFF.

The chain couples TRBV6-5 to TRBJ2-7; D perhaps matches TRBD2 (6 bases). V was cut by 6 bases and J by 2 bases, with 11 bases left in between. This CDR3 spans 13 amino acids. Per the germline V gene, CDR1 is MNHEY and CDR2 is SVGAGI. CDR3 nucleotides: TGTGCCAGCAGCGCGGGACGGACCTACGAGCAGTACTTC. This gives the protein CASSAGRTYEQYF.

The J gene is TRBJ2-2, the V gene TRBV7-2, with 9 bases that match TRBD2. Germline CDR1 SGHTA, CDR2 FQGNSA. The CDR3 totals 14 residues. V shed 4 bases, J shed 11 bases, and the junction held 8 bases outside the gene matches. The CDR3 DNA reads TGTGCCAGCAGCTCCACTAGCGGGCTAGGCGAGCTGTTTTTT. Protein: CASSSTSGLGELFF.

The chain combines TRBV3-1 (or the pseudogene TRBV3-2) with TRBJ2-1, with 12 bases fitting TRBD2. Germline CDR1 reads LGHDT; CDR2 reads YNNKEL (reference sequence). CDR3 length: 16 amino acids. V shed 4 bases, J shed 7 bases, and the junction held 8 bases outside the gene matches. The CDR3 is CASSPRLAGVGNEQFF. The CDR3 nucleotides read TGTGCCAGCAGCCCACGACTAGCGGGAGTTGGGAATGAGCAGTTCTTC.

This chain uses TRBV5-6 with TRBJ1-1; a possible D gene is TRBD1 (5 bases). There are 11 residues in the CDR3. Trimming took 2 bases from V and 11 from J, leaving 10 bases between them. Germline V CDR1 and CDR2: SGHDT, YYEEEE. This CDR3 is CASSFREEAFF. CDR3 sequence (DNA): TGTGCCAGCAGCTTCAGGGAAGAGGCTTTCTTT. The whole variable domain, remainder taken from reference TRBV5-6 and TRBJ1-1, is DAGVTQSPTHLIKTRGQQVTLRCSPKSGHDTVSWYQQALGQGPQFIFQYYEEEERQRGNFPDRFSGHQFPNYSSELNVNALLLGDSALYLCASSFREEAFFGQGTRLTVV.

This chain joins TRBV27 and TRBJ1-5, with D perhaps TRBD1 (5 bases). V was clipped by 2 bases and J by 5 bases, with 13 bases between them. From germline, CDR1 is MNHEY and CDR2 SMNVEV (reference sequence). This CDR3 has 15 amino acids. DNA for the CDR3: TGTGCCAGCAGTTTAGGCCCCTCAGGGCATCAGCCCCAGCATTTT. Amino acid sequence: CASSLGPSGHQPQHF.

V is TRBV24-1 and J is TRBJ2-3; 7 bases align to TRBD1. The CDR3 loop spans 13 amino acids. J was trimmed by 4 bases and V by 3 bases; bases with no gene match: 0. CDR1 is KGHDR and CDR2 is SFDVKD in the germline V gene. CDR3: CATSDGTADTQYF. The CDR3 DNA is TGTGCCACCAGTGATGGGACAGCAGATACGCAGTATTTT.

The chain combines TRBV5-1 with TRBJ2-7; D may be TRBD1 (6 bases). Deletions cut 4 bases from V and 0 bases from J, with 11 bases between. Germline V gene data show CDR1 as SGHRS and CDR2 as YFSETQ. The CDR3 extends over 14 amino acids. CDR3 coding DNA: TGCGCCAGCAGCGCACGGACAGACTCCTACGAGCAGTACTTC. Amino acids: CASSARTDSYEQYF.

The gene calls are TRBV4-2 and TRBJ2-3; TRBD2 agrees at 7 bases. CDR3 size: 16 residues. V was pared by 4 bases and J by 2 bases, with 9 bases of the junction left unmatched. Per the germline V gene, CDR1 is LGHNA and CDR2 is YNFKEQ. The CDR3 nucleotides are TGTGCCAGCAGCCCTGGGGGAGGGGTTAACACAGATACGCAGTATTTT. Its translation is CASSPGGGVNTDTQYF.

In nucleotides, the CDR3 is TGTGCCAGCTCCGGGGGAGAGCAGTTCTTC. Protein sequence: CASSGGEQFF. The V gene is TRBV12-3 or TRBV12-4, the J gene TRBJ2-1, with D maybe TRBD2 (6 bases). This CDR3 contains 10 residues. V lost 8 bases and J 10 bases, leaving 9 bases between the germline ends.

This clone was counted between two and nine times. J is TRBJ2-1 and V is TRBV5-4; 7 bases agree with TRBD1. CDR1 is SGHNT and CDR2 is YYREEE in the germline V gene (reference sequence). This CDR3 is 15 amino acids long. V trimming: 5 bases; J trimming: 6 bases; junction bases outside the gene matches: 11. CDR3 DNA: TGTGCCAGCAGTCTTGACAGGGCGGGCAGCAATGAGCAGTTCTTC. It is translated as CASSLDRAGSNEQFF.

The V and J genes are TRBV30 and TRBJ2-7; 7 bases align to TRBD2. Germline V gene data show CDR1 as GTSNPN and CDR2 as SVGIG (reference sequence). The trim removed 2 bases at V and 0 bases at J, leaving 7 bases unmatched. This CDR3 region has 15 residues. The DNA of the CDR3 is TGTGCCTGGAGTTGGCTAGCGGTTCCCTCCTACGAGCAGTACTTC. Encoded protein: CAWSWLAVPSYEQYF.

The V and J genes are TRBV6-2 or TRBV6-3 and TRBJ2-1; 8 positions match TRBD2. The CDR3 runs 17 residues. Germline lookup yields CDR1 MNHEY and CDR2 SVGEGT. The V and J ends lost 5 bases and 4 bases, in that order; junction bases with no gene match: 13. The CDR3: CASSGLASSRIYNEQFF. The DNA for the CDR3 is TGTGCCAGCAGTGGACTAGCCTCATCCCGAATATACAATGAGCAGTTCTTC.

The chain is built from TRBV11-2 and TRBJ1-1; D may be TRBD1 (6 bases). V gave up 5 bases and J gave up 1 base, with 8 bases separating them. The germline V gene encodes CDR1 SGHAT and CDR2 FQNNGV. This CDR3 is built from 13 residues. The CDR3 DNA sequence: TGTGCCAGCAGCCAACAGGGGAACACTGAAGCTTTCTTT. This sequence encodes CASSQQGNTEAFF.

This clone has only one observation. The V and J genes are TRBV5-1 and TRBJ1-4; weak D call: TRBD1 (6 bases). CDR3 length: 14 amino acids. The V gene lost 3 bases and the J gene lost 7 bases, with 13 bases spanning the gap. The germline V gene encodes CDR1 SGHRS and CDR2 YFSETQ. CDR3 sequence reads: CASSSRGIGEKLFF. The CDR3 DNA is TGCGCCAGCAGCTCAAGGGGGATAGGTGAAAAACTGTTTTTT.

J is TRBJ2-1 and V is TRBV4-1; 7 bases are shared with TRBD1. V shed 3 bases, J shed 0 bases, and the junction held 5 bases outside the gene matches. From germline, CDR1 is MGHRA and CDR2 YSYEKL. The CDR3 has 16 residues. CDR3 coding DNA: TGCGCCAGCAGCCAGCAGACAGGGATCTCCTACAATGAGCAGTTCTTC. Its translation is CASSQQTGISYNEQFF.

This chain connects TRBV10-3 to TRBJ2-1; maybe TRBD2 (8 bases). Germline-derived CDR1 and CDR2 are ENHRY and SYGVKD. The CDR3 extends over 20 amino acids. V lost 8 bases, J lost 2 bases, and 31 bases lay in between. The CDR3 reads CAIAGPRDSITSGTYNEQFF. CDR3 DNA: TGTGCCATCGCGGGGCCCCGGGACAGCATTACTAGCGGAACCTACAATGAGCAGTTCTTC.

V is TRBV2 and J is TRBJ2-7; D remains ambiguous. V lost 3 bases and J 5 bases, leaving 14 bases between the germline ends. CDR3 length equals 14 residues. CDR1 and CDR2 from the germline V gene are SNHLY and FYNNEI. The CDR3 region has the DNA TGTGCCAGCAGTGATAGGCGGTCTGGCGACGAGCAGTACTTC. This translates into CASSDRRSGDEQYF.

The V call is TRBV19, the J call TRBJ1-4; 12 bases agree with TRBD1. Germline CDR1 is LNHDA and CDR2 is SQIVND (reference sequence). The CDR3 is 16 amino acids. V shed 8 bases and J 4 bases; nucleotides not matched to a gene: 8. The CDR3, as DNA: TGTGCCAGTCGCTCCGGGACAGGGGGCCTTAATGAAAAACTGTTTTTT. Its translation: CASRSGTGGLNEKLFF.

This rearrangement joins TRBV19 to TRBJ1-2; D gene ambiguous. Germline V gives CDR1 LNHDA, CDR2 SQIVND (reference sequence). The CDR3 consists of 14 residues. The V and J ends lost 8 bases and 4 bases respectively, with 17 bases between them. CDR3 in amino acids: CASQDGNALYGYTF. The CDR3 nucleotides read TGTGCCAGTCAGGACGGGAATGCGCTCTATGGCTACACCTTC.

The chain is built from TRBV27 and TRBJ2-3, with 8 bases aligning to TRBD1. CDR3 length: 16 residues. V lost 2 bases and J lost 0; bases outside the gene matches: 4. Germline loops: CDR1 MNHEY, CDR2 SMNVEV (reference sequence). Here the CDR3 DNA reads TGTGCCAGCAGTTTACCCAACAGGGGGAGCACAGATACGCAGTATTTT. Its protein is CASSLPNRGSTDTQYF.

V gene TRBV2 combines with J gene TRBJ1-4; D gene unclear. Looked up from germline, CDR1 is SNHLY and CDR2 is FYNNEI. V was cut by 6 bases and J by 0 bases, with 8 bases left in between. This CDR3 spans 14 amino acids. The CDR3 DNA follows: TGTGCCAGCAGCCCCAGGCCAACTAATGAAAAACTGTTTTTT. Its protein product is CASSPRPTNEKLFF. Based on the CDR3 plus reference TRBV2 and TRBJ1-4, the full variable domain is EPEVTQTPSHQVTQMGQEVILRCVPISNHLYFYWYRQILGQKVEFLVSFYNNEISEKSEIFDDQFSVERPDGSNFTLKIRSTKLEDSAMYFCASSPRPTNEKLFFGSGTQLSVL.